Sequencing of this TCR beta chain was carried out in a study of T cells expressing NK-cell markers. Study-level findings and limits: Leadership of the CD3+CD56-NKG2C+ fraction also belonged to these clonotypes in a handful of donors. In more than 5 donors, dominant CD3+CD56+NKG2C+ clones formed roughly 1.0-7.5% of CD8+ cells.

From its re-call of the 5' RACE reads, TCRdb lists each CDR3 protein once, without DNA. The table lists roughly 150,000 distinct CDR3 sequences. Regarding this clonotype: Its antigen remains unidentified.

CDR3 length equals 13 residues. Germline V gene sequence: CDR1 DFQATT, CDR2 SNEGSKA (reference sequence). Sequencing was carried out using blood T cells: a sorted CD56 or NKG2C T cell subset, CD4+ or CD8+ T cells, or bulk PBMC T cells (not recorded which). This TCR was recovered from a man between 18 and 69 years old in good health. V usage is TRBV20-1 and J usage is TRBJ2-7; TCRdb names TRBD1, which stays unverified in the absence of DNA. CDR3 residues: CSAPRGDLSEQYF.